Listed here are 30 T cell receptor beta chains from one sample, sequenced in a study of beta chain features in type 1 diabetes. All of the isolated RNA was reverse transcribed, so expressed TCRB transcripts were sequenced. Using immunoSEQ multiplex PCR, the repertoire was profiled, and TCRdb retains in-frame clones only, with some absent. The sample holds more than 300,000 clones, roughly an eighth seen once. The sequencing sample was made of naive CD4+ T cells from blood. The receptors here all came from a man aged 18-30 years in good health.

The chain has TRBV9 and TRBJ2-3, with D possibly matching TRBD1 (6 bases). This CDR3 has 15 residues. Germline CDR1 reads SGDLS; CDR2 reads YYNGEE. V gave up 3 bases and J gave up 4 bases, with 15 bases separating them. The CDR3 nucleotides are TGTGCCAGCAGCGAACTGACAGGTTCGGCAGATACGCAGTATTTT. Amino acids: CASSELTGSADTQYF.

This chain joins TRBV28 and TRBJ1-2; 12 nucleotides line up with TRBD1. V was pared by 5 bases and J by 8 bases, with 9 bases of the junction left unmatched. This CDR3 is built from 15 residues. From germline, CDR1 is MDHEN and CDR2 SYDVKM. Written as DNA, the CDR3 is TGTGCCAGCAGTGCTCCGGGACAGGGGGCATTCGGCTACACCTTC. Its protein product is CASSAPGQGAFGYTF.

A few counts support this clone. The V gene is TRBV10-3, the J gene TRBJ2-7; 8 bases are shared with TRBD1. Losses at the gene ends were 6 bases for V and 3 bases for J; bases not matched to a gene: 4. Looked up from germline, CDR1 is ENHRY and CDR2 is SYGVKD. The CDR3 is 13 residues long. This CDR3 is CAISRDRNYEQYF. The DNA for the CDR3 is TGTGCCATCAGCCGGGACAGGAACTACGAGCAGTACTTC.

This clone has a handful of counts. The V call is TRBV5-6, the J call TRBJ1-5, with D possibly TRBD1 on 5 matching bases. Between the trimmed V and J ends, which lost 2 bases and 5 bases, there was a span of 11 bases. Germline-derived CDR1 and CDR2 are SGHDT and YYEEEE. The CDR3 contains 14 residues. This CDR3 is CASSFLKGDQPQHF. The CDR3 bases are TGTGCCAGCAGCTTCCTGAAAGGGGATCAGCCCCAGCATTTT.

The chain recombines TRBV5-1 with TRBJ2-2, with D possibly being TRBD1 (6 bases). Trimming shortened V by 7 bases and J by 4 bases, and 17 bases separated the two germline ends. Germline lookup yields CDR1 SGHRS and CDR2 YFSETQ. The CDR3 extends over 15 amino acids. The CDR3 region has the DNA TGCGCCAGCCGAAACCACAGGGTATCCACCGGGGAGCTGTTTTTT. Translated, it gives CASRNHRVSTGELFF.

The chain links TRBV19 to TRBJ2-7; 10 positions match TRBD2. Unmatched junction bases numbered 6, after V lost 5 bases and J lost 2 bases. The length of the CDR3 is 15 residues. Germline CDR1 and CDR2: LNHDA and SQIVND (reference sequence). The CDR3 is CASSQLAGVTYEQYF. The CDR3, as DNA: TGTGCCAGTAGTCAGCTAGCGGGAGTGACCTACGAGCAGTACTTC.

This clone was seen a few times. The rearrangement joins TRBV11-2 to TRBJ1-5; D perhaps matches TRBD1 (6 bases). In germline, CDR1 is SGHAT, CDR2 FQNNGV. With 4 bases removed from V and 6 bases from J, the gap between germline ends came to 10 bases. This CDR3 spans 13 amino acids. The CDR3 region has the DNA TGTGCCAGCAGCTCACAGGGAATTCAGCCCCAGCATTTT. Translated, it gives CASSSQGIQPQHF.

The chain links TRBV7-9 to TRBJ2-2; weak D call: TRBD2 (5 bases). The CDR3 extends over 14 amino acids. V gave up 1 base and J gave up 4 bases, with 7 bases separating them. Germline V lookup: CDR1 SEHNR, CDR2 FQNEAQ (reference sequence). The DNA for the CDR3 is TGTGCCAGCAGCTTAGTCGGGATCACCGGGGAGCTGTTTTTT. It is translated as CASSLVGITGELFF.

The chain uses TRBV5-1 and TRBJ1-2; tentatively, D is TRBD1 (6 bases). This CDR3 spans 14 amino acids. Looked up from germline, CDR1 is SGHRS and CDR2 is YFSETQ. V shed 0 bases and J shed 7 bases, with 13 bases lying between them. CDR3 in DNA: TGCGCCAGCAGCTTGGAGCAGGGGATGGGTGGCTACACCTTC. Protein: CASSLEQGMGGYTF. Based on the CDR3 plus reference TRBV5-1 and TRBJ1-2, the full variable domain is KAGVTQTPRYLIKTRGQQVTLSCSPISGHRSVSWYQQTPGQGLQFLFEYFSETQRNKGNFPGRFSGRQFSNSRSEMNVSTLELGDSALYLCASSLEQGMGGYTFGSGTRLTVV.

The chain's CDR3 is CSVVGAGGNQPQHF. The CDR3 DNA is TGCAGCGTTGTGGGGGCCGGAGGCAATCAGCCCCAGCATTTT. J is TRBJ1-5 and V is TRBV29-1; the D gene is possibly TRBD1 (6 bases). V dropped 4 bases and J dropped 2 bases, with 12 bases sitting between them. The CDR3 extends over 14 amino acids. Germline V CDR1 and CDR2: SQVTM, ANQGSEA.

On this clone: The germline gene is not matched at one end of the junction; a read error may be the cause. The CDR3 DNA reads TGTGCCAGCAGTGAAGCCCTAGCGGGGGCCCCAAGGTTC. This codes for CASSEALAGAPRF. The V and J genes are TRBV2 and TRBJ2-7, with 10 bases that match TRBD2. Germline CDR1 is SNHLY and CDR2 is FYNNEI. This CDR3 is built from 13 residues. The whole variable domain, filled in from reference TRBV2 and TRBJ2-7, reads EPEVTQTPSHQVTQMGQEVILRCVPISNHLYFYWYRQILGQKVEFLVSFYNNEISEKSEIFDDQFSVERPDGSNFTLKIRSTKLEDSAMYFCASSEALAGAPRFGPGTRLTVT.

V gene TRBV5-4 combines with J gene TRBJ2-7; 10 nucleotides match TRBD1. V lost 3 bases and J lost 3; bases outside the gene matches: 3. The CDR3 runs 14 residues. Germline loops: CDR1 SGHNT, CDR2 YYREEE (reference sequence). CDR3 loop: CASSSRDRGYEQYF. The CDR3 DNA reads TGTGCCAGCAGCTCCCGGGACAGGGGCTACGAGCAGTACTTC.

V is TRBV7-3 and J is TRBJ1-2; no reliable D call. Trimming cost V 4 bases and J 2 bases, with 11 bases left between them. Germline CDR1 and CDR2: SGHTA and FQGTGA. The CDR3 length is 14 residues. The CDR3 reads CASSSETGNYGYTF. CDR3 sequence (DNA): TGTGCCAGCAGCTCCGAGACGGGGAACTATGGCTACACCTTC.

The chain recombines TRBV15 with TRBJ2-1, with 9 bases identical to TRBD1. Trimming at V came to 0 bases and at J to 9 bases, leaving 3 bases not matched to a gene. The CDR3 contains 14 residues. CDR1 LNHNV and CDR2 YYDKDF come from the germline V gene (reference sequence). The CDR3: CATSRDLDRGEQFF. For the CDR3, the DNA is TGTGCCACCAGCAGAGATTTGGACAGGGGTGAGCAGTTCTTC.

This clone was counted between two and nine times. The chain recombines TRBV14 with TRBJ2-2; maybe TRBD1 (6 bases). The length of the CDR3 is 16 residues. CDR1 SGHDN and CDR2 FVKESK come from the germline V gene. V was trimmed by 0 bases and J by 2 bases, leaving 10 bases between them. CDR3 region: CASSQDGTTNTGELFF. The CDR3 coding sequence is TGTGCCAGCAGCCAAGATGGGACAACTAACACCGGGGAGCTGTTTTTT.

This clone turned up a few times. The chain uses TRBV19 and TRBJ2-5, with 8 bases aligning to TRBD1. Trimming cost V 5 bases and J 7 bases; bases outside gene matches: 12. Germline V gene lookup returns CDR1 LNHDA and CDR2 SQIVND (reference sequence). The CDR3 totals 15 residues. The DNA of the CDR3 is TGTGCCAGTAGTGTTACAGGGGGGAGCTCGATGACCCAGTACTTC. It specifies CASSVTGGSSMTQYF.

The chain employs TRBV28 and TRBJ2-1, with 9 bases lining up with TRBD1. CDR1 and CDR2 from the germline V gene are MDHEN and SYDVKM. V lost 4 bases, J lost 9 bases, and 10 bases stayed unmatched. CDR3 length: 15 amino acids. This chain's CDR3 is CASSSLGTGQGEQFF. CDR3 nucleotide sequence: TGTGCCAGCAGTTCCCTCGGAACGGGACAGGGTGAGCAGTTCTTC. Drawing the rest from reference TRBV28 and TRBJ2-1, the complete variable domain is DVKVTQSSRYLVKRTGEKVFLECVQDMDHENMFWYRQDPGLGLRLIYFSYDVKMKEKGDIPEGYSVSREKKERFSLILESASTNQTSMYLCASSSLGTGQGEQFFGPGTRLTVL.

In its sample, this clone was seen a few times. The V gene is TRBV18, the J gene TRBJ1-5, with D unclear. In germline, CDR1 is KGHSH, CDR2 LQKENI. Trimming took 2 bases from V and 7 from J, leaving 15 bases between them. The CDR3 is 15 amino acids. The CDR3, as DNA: TGTGCCAGCTCACCATTTTCGCGAGGGCAACAGCCCCAGCATTTT. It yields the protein CASSPFSRGQQPQHF. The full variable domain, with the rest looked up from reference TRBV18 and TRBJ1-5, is NAGVMQNPRHLVRRRGQEARLRCSPMKGHSHVYWYRQLPEEGLKFMVYLQKENIIDESGMPKERFSAEFPKEGPSILRIQQVVRGDSAAYFCASSPFSRGQQPQHFGDGTRLSIL.

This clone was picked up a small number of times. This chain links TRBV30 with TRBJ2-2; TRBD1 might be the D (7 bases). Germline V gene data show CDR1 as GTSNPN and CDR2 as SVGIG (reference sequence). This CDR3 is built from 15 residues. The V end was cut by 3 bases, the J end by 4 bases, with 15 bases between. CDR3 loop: CAWSGQAGGTGELFF. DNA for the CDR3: TGTGCCTGGAGCGGACAGGCCGGGGGCACCGGGGAGCTGTTTTTT.

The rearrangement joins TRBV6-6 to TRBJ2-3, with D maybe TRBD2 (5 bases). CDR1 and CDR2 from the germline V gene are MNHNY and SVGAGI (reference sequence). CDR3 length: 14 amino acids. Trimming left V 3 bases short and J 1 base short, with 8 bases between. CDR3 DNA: TGTGCCAGCAGTTATGCGGGCCGCACAGATACGCAGTATTTT. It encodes CASSYAGRTDTQYF.

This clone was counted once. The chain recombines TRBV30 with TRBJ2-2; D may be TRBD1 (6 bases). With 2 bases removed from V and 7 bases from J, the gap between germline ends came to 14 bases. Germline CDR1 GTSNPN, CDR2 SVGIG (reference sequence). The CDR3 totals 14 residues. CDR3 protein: CAWSHLDRVGELFF. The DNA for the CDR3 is TGTGCCTGGAGTCATCTGGACAGAGTCGGGGAGCTGTTTTTT.

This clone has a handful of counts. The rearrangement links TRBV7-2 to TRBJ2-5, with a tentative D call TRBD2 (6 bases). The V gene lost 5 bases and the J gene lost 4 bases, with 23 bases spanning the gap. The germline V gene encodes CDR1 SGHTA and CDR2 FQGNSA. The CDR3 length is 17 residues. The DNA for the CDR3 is TGTGCCAGCAGCCAAATGAGCGGGCCTGGAAGAGGAGAGACCCAGTACTTC. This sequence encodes CASSQMSGPGRGETQYF.

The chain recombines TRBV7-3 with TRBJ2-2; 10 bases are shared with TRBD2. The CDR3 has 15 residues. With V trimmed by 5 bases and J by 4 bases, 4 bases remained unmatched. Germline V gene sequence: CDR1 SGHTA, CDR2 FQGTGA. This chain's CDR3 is CASSPGTSVTGELFF. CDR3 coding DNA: TGTGCCAGCAGCCCAGGGACTAGCGTCACCGGGGAGCTGTTTTTT.

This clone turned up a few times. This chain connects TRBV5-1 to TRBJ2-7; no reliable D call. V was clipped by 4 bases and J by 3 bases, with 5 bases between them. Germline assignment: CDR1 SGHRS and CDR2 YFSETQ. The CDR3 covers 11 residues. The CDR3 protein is CASSADYEQYF. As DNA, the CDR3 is TGCGCCAGCAGCGCGGACTACGAGCAGTACTTC.

The CDR3 coding sequence is TGCGCCAGCAGCCCGGGCCCAGGACACTCTGGAAACACCATATATTTT. Translation gives CASSPGPGHSGNTIYF. The chain has TRBV4-1 and TRBJ1-3, with D perhaps matching TRBD1 (5 bases). CDR1 is MGHRA and CDR2 is YSYEKL in the germline V gene. V was trimmed by 4 bases and J by 0 bases, leaving 13 bases between them. The CDR3 contains 16 residues.

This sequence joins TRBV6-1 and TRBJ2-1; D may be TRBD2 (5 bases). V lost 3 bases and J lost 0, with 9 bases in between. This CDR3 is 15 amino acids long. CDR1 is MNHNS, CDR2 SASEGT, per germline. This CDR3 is CASSDIGSSYNEQFF. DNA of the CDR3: TGTGCCAGCAGTGATATTGGGAGCTCCTACAATGAGCAGTTCTTC.

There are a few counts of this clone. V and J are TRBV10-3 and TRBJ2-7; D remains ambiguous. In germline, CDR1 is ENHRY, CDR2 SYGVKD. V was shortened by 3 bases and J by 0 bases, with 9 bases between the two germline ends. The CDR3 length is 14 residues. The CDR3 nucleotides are TGTGCCATCAGTGAACGACTGACCTCCTACGAGCAGTACTTC. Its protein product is CAISERLTSYEQYF.

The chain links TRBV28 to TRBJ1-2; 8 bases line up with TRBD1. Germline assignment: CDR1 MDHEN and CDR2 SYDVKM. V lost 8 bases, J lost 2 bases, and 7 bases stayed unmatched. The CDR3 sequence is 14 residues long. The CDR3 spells CASRGDRNNYGYTF. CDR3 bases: TGTGCCAGCCGGGGGGACAGGAACAACTATGGCTACACCTTC.

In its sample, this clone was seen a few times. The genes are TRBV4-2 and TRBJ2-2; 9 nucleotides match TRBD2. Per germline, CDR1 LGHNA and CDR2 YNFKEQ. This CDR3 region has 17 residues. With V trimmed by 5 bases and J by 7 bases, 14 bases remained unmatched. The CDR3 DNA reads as TGTGCCAGCAGCTTCCACCCGGCTAGCGGGGAGGTCGGGGAGCTGTTTTTT. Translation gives CASSFHPASGEVGELFF.

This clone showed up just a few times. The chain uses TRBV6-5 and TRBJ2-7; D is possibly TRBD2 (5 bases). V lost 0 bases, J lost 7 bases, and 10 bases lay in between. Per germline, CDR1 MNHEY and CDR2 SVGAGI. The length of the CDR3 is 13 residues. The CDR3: CASSYSRAGEQYF. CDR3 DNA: TGTGCCAGCAGTTACTCGAGGGCCGGGGAGCAGTACTTC.